A selection of T cell receptor beta chains follows, all from one sample in a study of regulatory T cells in long-lasting Graves disease. TCRdb redid the calling of the multiplex PCR reads with MiXCR, one entry per CDR3 protein. This repertoire shows 530,000 or so distinct CDR3 sequences, approximately 13% found once; its top ten account for roughly a tenth. Another study also made use of these data, one on T cells in Graves' hyperthyroidism and ophthalmopathy.

Sequencing was performed on peripheral blood mononuclear cells (PBMCs), taken at new diagnosis, from a patient treated with antithyroid drugs. The receptors stem from a man under 40 with Graves disease. The CDR3 runs from the conserved cysteine through the conserved F or W. D genes are given only for firm matches. Each size is how often the clone was seen (once, few, many) or a class if it is expanded.

TRBJ1-1,.,TRBV10-3,many,CAISDLGDTEAFF,TGTGCCATCAGTGATTTGGGAGATACTGAAGCTTTCTTT
TRBJ2-1,.,TRBV2,many,CASSDGRTYNEQFF,TGTGCCAGCAGTGACGGGAGAACCTACAATGAGCAGTTCTTC
TRBJ1-5,.,TRBV27,many,CASTAGTPGLNQPQHF,TGTGCCAGCACCGCCGGGACACCGGGTCTCAATCAGCCCCAGCATTTT
TRBJ2-1,.,TRBV9,few,CASSVVGGAEQFF,TGTGCCAGCAGCGTAGTGGGTGGGGCTGAGCAGTTCTTC
TRBJ2-7,TRBD1,TRBV12-3/TRBV12-4,many,CASRSGGRSYEQYF,TGTGCCAGCAGGTCAGGGGGCAGATCCTACGAGCAGTACTTC
TRBJ2-3,TRBD2,TRBV7-9,few,CASTTTSGRAGADTQYF,TGTGCCAGCACCACGACTAGCGGGAGGGCCGGGGCAGATACGCAGTATTTT
TRBJ1-2,TRBD1,TRBV6-4,few,CASSQTGDSNYGYTF,TGTGCCAGCAGCCAGACAGGGGACTCTAACTATGGCTACACCTTC
TRBJ2-1,TRBD2,TRBV5-1,many,CASSWGTSGRENGNNEQFF,TGCGCCAGCAGCTGGGGGACTAGCGGGAGGGAGAACGGAAACAATGAGCAGTTCTTC
TRBJ1-5,TRBD1,TRBV18,many,CASSGQGAGQPQHF,TGTGCCAGCTCAGGACAGGGGGCGGGTCAGCCCCAGCATTTT
TRBJ1-3,.,TRBV2,many,CASTVDLSGNTIYF,TGTGCCAGCACCGTGGACCTCTCTGGAAACACCATATATTTT
TRBJ2-1,.,TRBV11-3,many,CASSLDLWGGGDNEQFF,TGTGCCAGCAGCTTAGATTTATGGGGCGGAGGGGACAATGAGCAGTTCTTC